What follows is one TCR beta chain and its context. In the authors' workflow: It was from reference gene primer amplification that nucleated cell counts were estimated. Some clones are missing from TCRdb's copy, which holds only in-frame ones; the method was immunoSEQ multiplex PCR. The DNA gave D and trimming, while V, J and clone size come from that table. Among about 430,000 clones listed, approximately 88% were seen once. This entry belongs to a study of blood T cell repertoires in COVID-19. Trimming cost V 6 bases and J 2 bases; bases outside gene matches: 10. This CDR3 contains 16 residues. Germline CDR1 is SNHLY and CDR2 is FYNNEI.

The receptor was derived from a woman in her twenties or thirties with acute COVID-19. This rearrangement joins TRBV2 to TRBJ2-5, with 9 bases matching TRBD2. The sample consisted of PBMCs or T cells enriched from blood (not recorded which). The CDR3 region is CASSNGGLAVQETQYF. For the CDR3, the DNA is TGTGCCAGCAGCAACGGGGGACTAGCTGTACAAGAGACCCAGTACTTC.